This TCR beta chain emerged from a study of OX40 agonist ivuxolimab in advanced cancers. Study-level background: Dose-escalation cases comprised hepatocellular carcinoma, melanoma, renal cell or head and neck cancer.

The protocol was immunoSEQ multiplex PCR, while the TCRdb copy is restricted to in-frame clones and leaves out a portion. The repertoire holds about 60,000 clones, with about 89% as singletons. This CDR3 has 16 residues. V trimming: 1 base; J trimming: 0 bases; junction bases outside the gene matches: 1. Germline CDR1 reads LGHNA; CDR2 reads YSLEER. Note on this clone: Its antigen remains unknown.

Study results and caveats: The investigators did not determine what antigen specificity the expanded peripheral T cells had. Average numbers of expanded clones were greater in CD8+ T cells than in CD4+.

Baseline, cycle 4 day 1, and cycle 7 day 1 were the blood sampling points. The V call is TRBV4-3, the J call TRBJ2-3; TRBD2 aligns across 10 bases. This receptor was obtained from an adult with an advanced solid tumor such as melanoma, head and neck, liver or kidney cancer. The source was CD4+ or CD8+ T cells sorted from blood, collected in a trial of the OX40 agonist ivuxolimab. CDR3 in amino acids: CASSQGTSGSTDTQYF. Here the CDR3 DNA reads TGCGCCAGCAGCCAAGGGACTAGCGGAAGCACAGATACGCAGTATTTT.